The 21 T cell receptor beta chains listed next were all sequenced from one sample in a study of blood T cell repertoires in COVID-19. Here immunoSEQ multiplex PCR was the method, and the copy in TCRdb shows in-frame clones only, minus some. This sample carries 300,000 or so clones, approximately 89% of them seen once, and the ten largest clones take approximately 2%. Sequencing was performed on peripheral blood. The receptors were gathered from a woman aged 25 to 39 with COVID-19, enrolled during active disease.

V usage is TRBV7-6 and J usage is TRBJ2-7; no definite D call. Germline V gives CDR1 SGHVS, CDR2 FNYEAQ. V lost 1 base and J 6 bases, leaving 13 bases between the germline ends. This CDR3 contains 14 residues. CDR3: CASSLGPSYAEQYF. DNA for the CDR3: TGTGCCAGCAGCTTAGGTCCGAGCTATGCCGAGCAGTACTTC.

This rearrangement joins TRBV5-4 to TRBJ2-1; 7 positions match TRBD1. With V trimmed by 6 bases and J by 8 bases, 14 bases remained unmatched. This CDR3 is built from 15 residues. Germline V gives CDR1 SGHNT, CDR2 YYREEE (reference sequence). The CDR3 here is CASTHQGQTIDEQFF. DNA of the CDR3: TGTGCCAGCACCCACCAGGGACAGACGATCGATGAGCAGTTCTTC.

The chain employs TRBV5-4 and TRBJ2-7, with 11 bases fitting TRBD2. The germline CDR1 and CDR2 sequences are SGHNT and YYREEE (reference sequence). Unmatched junction bases numbered 12, after V lost 5 bases and J lost 8 bases. The CDR3 contains 15 residues. The CDR3 DNA is TGTGCCAGCAGTTCAGAACTAGCGGGAGCAAGGAAGCAGTACTTC. Translating it yields CASSSELAGARKQYF.

This chain links TRBV7-6 with TRBJ2-7; TRBD1 might be the D (5 bases). The V gene lost 6 bases and the J gene lost 0 bases, with 15 bases spanning the gap. The CDR3 runs 15 residues. Germline loops: CDR1 SGHVS, CDR2 FNYEAQ. CDR3 sequence reads: CASRQEGDSSYEQYF. The CDR3 DNA reads as TGTGCCAGCAGGCAAGAAGGGGATAGCTCCTACGAGCAGTACTTC.

The V call is TRBV19, the J call TRBJ1-5; the match to TRBD1 covers 9 bases. Germline V CDR1 and CDR2: LNHDA, SQIVND (reference sequence). Trimming cost V 0 bases and J 1 base; bases outside gene matches: 13. The CDR3 covers 20 residues. The chain's CDR3 is CASSIDPSQGALSSNQPQHF. For the CDR3, the DNA is TGTGCCAGTAGTATAGATCCGTCACAGGGGGCTCTGAGCAGCAATCAGCCCCAGCATTTT.

The chain links TRBV19 to TRBJ1-5; D ambiguous. Per germline, CDR1 LNHDA and CDR2 SQIVND (reference sequence). This CDR3 spans 13 amino acids. Trimming removed 4 bases at V and 6 bases at J, with 10 bases between. CDR3: CASSTLSAQPQHF. CDR3 coding DNA: TGTGCCAGTAGTACTCTGAGCGCTCAGCCCCAGCATTTT.

The chain uses TRBV25-1 and TRBJ1-1; possible D gene TRBD1, 5 bases. CDR3 length: 16 residues. V lost 0 bases to trimming and J lost 4 bases, with 15 bases between them. Per the germline V gene, CDR1 is MGHDK and CDR2 is SYGVNS. The CDR3: CASSEYRTTVTTEAFF. The CDR3 coding sequence is TGTGCCAGCAGTGAATATCGGACAACCGTGACCACTGAAGCTTTCTTT.

The chain employs TRBV25-1 and TRBJ2-5; a possible D gene is TRBD1 (6 bases). The V and J ends lost 3 bases and 0 bases respectively, with 8 bases between them. CDR3 length: 14 residues. Looked up from germline, CDR1 is MGHDK and CDR2 is SYGVNS. This CDR3 is CASSENRDQETQYF. The CDR3 bases are TGTGCCAGCAGTGAGAACAGGGACCAAGAGACCCAGTACTTC.

This clone was recorded once. This chain uses TRBV2 with TRBJ1-1; TRBD1 might be the D (6 bases). Trimming cost V 6 bases and J 0 bases, with 11 bases left between them. There are 14 residues in the CDR3. Germline V CDR1 and CDR2: SNHLY, FYNNEI. Here the CDR3 reads CASRGDTVNTEAFF. The CDR3, as DNA: TGTGCCAGCAGGGGGGACACGGTGAACACTGAAGCTTTCTTT.

V and J are TRBV12-2 and TRBJ1-2. TRBV12-2 is listed as a pseudogene. The CDR3 runs 16 residues. The CDR3 loop reads CASRLAGGGTDYGYTF. The CDR3 region has the DNA TGTGCAAGTCGCTTAGCGGGTGGCGGGACGGACTATGGCTACACCTTC.

This clone was counted a few times. The chain joins TRBV5-1 to TRBJ1-2, with TRBD1 matching over 9 bases. Trimming cost V 2 bases and J 8 bases; bases outside gene matches: 10. The CDR3 is made up of 15 amino acids. Germline lookup yields CDR1 SGHRS and CDR2 YFSETQ. CDR3 sequence reads: CASSLLGQGSSGYTF. In nucleotides, the CDR3 is TGCGCCAGCAGCTTATTGGGACAGGGTTCATCCGGCTACACCTTC.

The chain carries TRBV6-5 and TRBJ2-7; 8 nucleotides agree with TRBD1. The CDR3 sequence is 15 residues long. Losses at the gene ends were 2 bases for V and 3 bases for J; bases not matched to a gene: 6. CDR1 MNHEY and CDR2 SVGAGI come from the germline V gene. The CDR3 DNA follows: TGTGCCAGCAGTTACGCGACAGGGGTGGGCTACGAGCAGTACTTC. Translated, it gives CASSYATGVGYEQYF.

This chain links TRBV6-5 with TRBJ1-2; TRBD1 is a possible D gene (6 bases). Trimming removed 6 bases from V and 2 bases from J, with 13 bases in between. The CDR3 spans 14 residues. Germline lookup yields CDR1 MNHEY and CDR2 SVGAGI. CDR3 sequence reads: CASRRPGTNYGYTF. In DNA form, the CDR3 reads TGTGCCAGCAGGAGACCCGGGACAAACTATGGCTACACCTTC.

V gene TRBV7-2 combines with J gene TRBJ1-5, with TRBD1 matching 10 bases. CDR1 and CDR2 from the germline V gene are SGHTA and FQGNSA. This CDR3 spans 17 amino acids. J gave up 5 bases and V 0 bases, and 7 bases lay outside the gene matches. The DNA of the CDR3 is TGTGCCAGCAGCTTAGCGGCCTGGGACAGGGGTGATCAGCCCCAGCATTTT. Protein product: CASSLAAWDRGDQPQHF.

The gene calls are TRBV3-1 (or the pseudogene TRBV3-2) and TRBJ1-2; D remains unclear. The CDR3 has 14 amino acids. V was shortened by 4 bases and J by 4 bases, with 13 bases between the two germline ends. CDR1 and CDR2 (germline): LGHDT, YNNKEL (reference sequence). The CDR3: CASSPAGNGYGYTF. CDR3 in DNA: TGTGCCAGCAGCCCAGCGGGGAATGGCTATGGCTACACCTTC.

The gene calls are TRBV28 and TRBJ1-2; no reliable D call. The CDR3 contains 15 residues. V was trimmed by 3 bases and J by 4 bases, leaving 15 bases between them. In germline, CDR1 is MDHEN, CDR2 SYDVKM. CDR3 nucleotides: TGTGCCAGCAGTTTTGAGCCGAGGGCCGGCTATGGCTACACCTTC. Translated, it gives CASSFEPRAGYGYTF.

The chain is built from TRBV21-1 and TRBJ2-5; the DNA was not used to check the table's D call, TRBD1. TRBV21-1 is noted as a pseudogene. The CDR3 loop spans 15 amino acids. CDR3 loop: CASSSRDRRRETQYF. CDR3 coding DNA: TGTGCCAGCAGCAGTAGAGACAGGCGTAGAGAGACCCAGTACTTC.

This chain joins TRBV7-2 and TRBJ2-1; D unresolved. CDR1 and CDR2 from the germline V gene are SGHTA and FQGNSA. CDR3 length: 16 amino acids. V was trimmed by 1 base and J by 0 bases, leaving 10 bases between them. The CDR3 DNA reads TGTGCCAGCAGCTTAGTCTCCTTGAGCTCCTACAATGAGCAGTTCTTC. This gives the protein CASSLVSLSSYNEQFF.

The chain is built from TRBV12-3 or TRBV12-4 and TRBJ2-1; D is possibly TRBD2 (5 bases). The CDR3 is 13 amino acids. V gave up 7 bases and J gave up 5 bases, with 12 bases separating them. CDR3: CASTRTSDNEQFF. The CDR3, as DNA: TGTGCCAGCACGAGGACTTCTGACAATGAGCAGTTCTTC.

The chain carries TRBV5-5 and TRBJ2-3; TRBD1 agrees at 8 bases. Trimming removed 2 bases from V and 4 bases from J; junction bases left unmatched: 6. From germline, CDR1 is SGHKS and CDR2 YYEKEE (reference sequence). This CDR3 is 15 amino acids long. The CDR3 here is CASSFLSGGADTQYF. The CDR3 nucleotides are TGTGCCAGCAGCTTCTTGTCAGGGGGCGCAGATACGCAGTATTTT.

The gene calls are TRBV28 and TRBJ1-5; possibly TRBD1 for D (5 bases). The length of the CDR3 is 14 residues. CDR1 and CDR2 (germline): MDHEN, SYDVKM. V was clipped by 2 bases and J by 3 bases, with 8 bases between them. The CDR3 DNA sequence: TGTGCCAGCAGTTTAGGGGCTGACAATCAGCCCCAGCATTTT. Amino acids: CASSLGADNQPQHF.